Each of the 2 T cell receptor beta chains below was sequenced from the same sample in a study of T cells in Graves' hyperthyroidism and ophthalmopathy. RNA transcripts were the template for amplifying TCR beta CDR3 regions. A set of HTBI primers served as the primers for a first-round RT-PCR of the TCR CDR3. TCRdb processed the multiplex PCR reads anew with MiXCR; each CDR3 protein has one entry. The data contain 200,000 or so distinct CDR3 sequences, roughly a sixth of them singletons. Material for sequencing was blood. Receptors were obtained from a woman between 50 and 59 years old with Graves' hyperthyroidism.

In regard to this clonotype: At one end, the junction sequence differs from germline, possibly due to a read error. The chain has TRBV4-1 and TRBJ2-7; D might be TRBD2 (5 bases). Germline lookup yields CDR1 MGHRA and CDR2 YSYEKL. This CDR3 spans 13 amino acids. The chain's CDR3 is CASSPLASNEQLF. CDR3 sequence (DNA): TGCGCCAGCAGCCCCCTAGCCTCCAACGAGCAGCTCTTC.

This clonotype has ten or more counts. CDR3 in DNA: TGTGCCAGCTCACCACCACTAGCGGGATCTGGGTACGAGCAGTACTTC. Translated: CASSPPLAGSGYEQYF. The chain joins TRBV18 to TRBJ2-7; 10 bases agree with TRBD2. The germline gives CDR1 KGHSH, CDR2 LQKENI. V was pared by 0 bases and J by 4 bases, with 6 bases of the junction left unmatched. The CDR3 extends over 16 amino acids.